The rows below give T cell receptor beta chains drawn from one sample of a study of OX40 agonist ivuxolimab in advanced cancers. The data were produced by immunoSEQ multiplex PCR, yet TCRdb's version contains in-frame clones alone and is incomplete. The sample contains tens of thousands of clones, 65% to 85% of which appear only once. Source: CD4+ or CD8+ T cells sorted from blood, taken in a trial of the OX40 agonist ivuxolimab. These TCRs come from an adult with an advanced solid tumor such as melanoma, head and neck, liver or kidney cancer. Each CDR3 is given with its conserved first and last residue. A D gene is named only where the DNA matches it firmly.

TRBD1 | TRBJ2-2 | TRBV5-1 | TGCGCCAGCAGCTTGTGGGGACAGAGGAACACCGGGGAGCTGTTTTTT | CASSLWGQRNTGELFF
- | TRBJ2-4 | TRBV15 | TGTGCCACCAGCAATATGAGGGAAAACATTCAGTACTTC | CATSNMRENIQYF
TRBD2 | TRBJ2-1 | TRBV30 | TGTGCCTGGCAGGGACTAGGGGGAGGGGAGCAGTTCTTC | CAWQGLGGGEQFF
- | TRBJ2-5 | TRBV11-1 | TGTGCCAGCAGCTTGGGACGCCAAGAGACCCAGTACTTC | CASSLGRQETQYF
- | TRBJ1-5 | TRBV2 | TGTGCCAGCAGGGATACAGGGATTCGGAGCAATCAGCCCCAGCATTTT | CASRDTGIRSNQPQHF
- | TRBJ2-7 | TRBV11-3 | TGTGCCAGCAGCTTAGGTTATGCAGGGGATGGCGAGCAGTACTTC | CASSLGYAGDGEQYF
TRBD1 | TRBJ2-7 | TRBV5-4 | TGTGCCAGCAGCTTATTCGGGACAGCCGGAAACGAGCAGTACTTC | CASSLFGTAGNEQYF
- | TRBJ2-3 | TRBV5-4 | TGTGCCAGCAGTTCACAGTGGCTAAACCTAGATGATACGCAGTATTTT | CASSSQWLNLDDTQYF
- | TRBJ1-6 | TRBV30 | TGTGCCTGGTCGCCAGGACTCTATAATTCACCCCTCCACTTT | CAWSPGLYNSPLHF
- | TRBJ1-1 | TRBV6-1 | TGTGCCAGCAGCCAGGGAGGAGGAGCTTTCTTT | CASSQGGGAFF
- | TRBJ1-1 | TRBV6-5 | TGTGCCAGCAGTGAACAACGGGGGACTGAAGCTTTCTTT | CASSEQRGTEAFF
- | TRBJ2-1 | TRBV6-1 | TGTGCCAGCAGTGAACGCGGACGGACCTCCTACAATGAGCAGTTCTTC | CASSERGRTSYNEQFF
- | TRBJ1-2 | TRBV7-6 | TGTGCCAGCAGTTCCCGGCAGGCTGCTGGCTACACCTTC | CASSSRQAAGYTF
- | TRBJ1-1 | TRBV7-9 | TGTGCCAGCAGCCTCTTTATGAACACTGAAGCTTTCTTT | CASSLFMNTEAFF
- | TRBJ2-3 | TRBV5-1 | TGCGCCAGCAGCGCCGGGGCTCAAAAAGATACGCAGTATTTT | CASSAGAQKDTQYF
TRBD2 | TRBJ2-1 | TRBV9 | TGTGCCAGCAGCTCAGTGGGGGGGAATGAGCAGTTCTTC | CASSSVGGNEQFF
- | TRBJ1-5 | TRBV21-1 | TGTGCCAGCAGCAAGGGACAGGGGGCTCCGGGCGAGCAGCCCCAGCATTTT | CASSKGQGAPGEQPQHF